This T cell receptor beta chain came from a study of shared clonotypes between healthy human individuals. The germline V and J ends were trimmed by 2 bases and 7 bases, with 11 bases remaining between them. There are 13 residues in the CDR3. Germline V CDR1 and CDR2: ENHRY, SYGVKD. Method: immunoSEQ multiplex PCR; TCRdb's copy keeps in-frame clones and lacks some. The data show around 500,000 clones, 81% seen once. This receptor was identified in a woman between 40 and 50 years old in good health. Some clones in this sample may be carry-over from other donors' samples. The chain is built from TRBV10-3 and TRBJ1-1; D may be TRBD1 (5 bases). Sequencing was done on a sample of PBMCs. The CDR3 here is CAISEGGLGEAFF. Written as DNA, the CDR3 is TGTGCCATCAGTGAGGGGGGATTAGGTGAAGCTTTCTTT.